What follows are 24 T cell receptor beta chains derived from one specimen sequenced in a study of early stage breast cancer tumors. Libraries were prepared by immunoSEQ multiplex PCR; TCRdb keeps only in-frame clonotypes and omits some of them. The sample lists around 14,000 clones, approximately 84% occurring once. Material for sequencing was normal breast tissue next to the tumor. These receptors all come from a person between 30 and 45 years old with breast cancer.

In its sample, this clone was seen a few times. This sequence joins TRBV21-1 and TRBJ2-5; TRBD1 is taken as the D call from the table, unchecked against the DNA. TRBV21-1 is noted as a pseudogene. The CDR3 length is 15 residues. The CDR3 DNA reads TGTGCCAGCAGCAAAGGCCCGAGGGGGCAAGAGACCCAGTACTTC. Translated, it gives CASSKGPRGQETQYF.

This chain links TRBV7-6 with TRBJ1-1; the D is unclear. CDR1 is SGHVS and CDR2 is FNYEAQ in the germline V gene. V was cut by 3 bases and J by 0 bases, with 11 bases left in between. The CDR3 consists of 15 residues. CDR3 region: CASSLPMLMNTEAFF. CDR3 coding DNA: TGTGCCAGCAGCTTGCCGATGCTAATGAACACTGAAGCTTTCTTT.

As to this clone: This sample also contains other DNA sequences that code for the same CDR3. V usage is TRBV18 and J usage is TRBJ2-7; D uncertain. Between the trimmed V and J ends, which lost 8 bases and 5 bases, there was a span of 13 bases. This CDR3 contains 12 residues. Germline V gene data show CDR1 as KGHSH and CDR2 as LQKENI. The CDR3 DNA follows: TGTGCCAGCCCTTGCAAGGCGGACGAGCAGTACTTC. It translates to CASPCKADEQYF.

The chain links TRBV19 to TRBJ2-7, with D hard to call. The CDR3 has 15 amino acids. V was trimmed by 6 bases and J by 1 base, leaving 16 bases between them. Germline CDR1 is LNHDA and CDR2 is SQIVND (reference sequence). The DNA of the CDR3 is TGTGCCAGTAGCCGGTTTGACACACCTTCCTACGAGCAGTACTTC. Its translation: CASSRFDTPSYEQYF.

The chain recombines TRBV19 with TRBJ1-1; D is ambiguous. The germline V and J ends were trimmed by 5 bases and 7 bases, with 8 bases remaining between them. The length of the CDR3 is 11 residues. Germline assignment: CDR1 LNHDA and CDR2 SQIVND (reference sequence). CDR3 nucleotides: TGTGCCAGTAGTGCCCGCTTTGAAGCTTTCTTT. Translated: CASSARFEAFF.

The chain links TRBV4-3 to TRBJ2-7; D could derive from TRBD1 or TRBD2 (6 bases each). Germline V gives CDR1 LGHNA, CDR2 YSLEER. The CDR3 consists of 11 residues. The V end was cut by 3 bases, the J end by 9 bases, with 9 bases between. The CDR3 sequence: CASSHGGRQYF. The CDR3 nucleotides are TGCGCCAGCAGCCACGGGGGCCGGCAGTACTTC.

The V call is TRBV10-3, the J call TRBJ1-1; TRBD1 matches at 7 bases. This CDR3 has 14 amino acids. Germline CDR1 reads ENHRY; CDR2 reads SYGVKD. J was trimmed by 1 base and V by 6 bases; bases with no gene match: 5. This chain's CDR3 is CAISQQGTNTEAFF. The CDR3 coding sequence is TGTGCCATCAGCCAACAGGGGACGAACACTGAAGCTTTCTTT.

The rearrangement uses TRBV2 and TRBJ2-1, with TRBD2 identical over 7 bases. The CDR3 runs to 15 residues. Germline CDR1 SNHLY, CDR2 FYNNEI. V shed 4 bases and J 8 bases; nucleotides not matched to a gene: 11. CDR3 DNA: TGTGCCAGCAGTGTAGGCGGGAGCGGTTTCGATGAGCAGTTCTTC. Protein product: CASSVGGSGFDEQFF.

V is TRBV14 and J is TRBJ2-5; D remains ambiguous. Trimming cost V 0 bases and J 9 bases, with 5 bases left between them. The CDR3 has 11 residues. In germline, CDR1 is SGHDN, CDR2 FVKESK. CDR3: CASSQDWAQYF. As DNA, the CDR3 is TGTGCCAGCAGCCAAGATTGGGCCCAGTACTTC.

The chain links TRBV7-2 to TRBJ2-1; no reliable D call. Germline CDR1 reads SGHTA; CDR2 reads FQGNSA. CDR3 size: 14 residues. V lost 1 base, J lost 5 bases, and 9 bases lay in between. The CDR3 DNA follows: TGTGCCAGCAGCTTAGGACGGGCCAACAATGAGCAGTTCTTC. Its translation: CASSLGRANNEQFF.

The chain combines TRBV5-4 with TRBJ1-1; D not resolved. This CDR3 has 13 residues. V gave up 0 bases and J gave up 1 base, with 4 bases separating them. In germline, CDR1 is SGHNT, CDR2 YYREEE (reference sequence). The CDR3 reads CASSLGPNTEAFF. The CDR3 DNA sequence: TGTGCCAGCAGCTTGGGTCCGAACACTGAAGCTTTCTTT.

V usage is TRBV19 and J usage is TRBJ1-1, with D unclear. The CDR3 is 16 amino acids. CDR1 is LNHDA and CDR2 is SQIVND in the germline V gene (reference sequence). Deletions cut 1 base from V and 0 bases from J, with 12 bases between. The CDR3 protein is CASSIVYGTMNTEAFF. In nucleotides, the CDR3 is TGTGCCAGTAGTATAGTGTACGGTACCATGAACACTGAAGCTTTCTTT.

The rearrangement uses TRBV19 and TRBJ2-7; 10 bases align to TRBD1. V shed 2 bases, J shed 3 bases, and the junction held 7 bases outside the gene matches. Germline V gene data show CDR1 as LNHDA and CDR2 as SQIVND (reference sequence). The CDR3 covers 16 residues. CDR3 residues: CASSIKYGQGVYEQYF. The CDR3 DNA is TGTGCCAGTAGTATAAAGTACGGACAGGGGGTCTACGAGCAGTACTTC.

In the case of this clone: Relative to the germline gene, one junction end is altered; a read error may explain this. The DNA for the CDR3 is TGTGCCAGCAGCCGGACCGGGGCCTCCTTCGAGCAGTACTTC. This sequence encodes CASSRTGASFEQYF. The rearrangement uses TRBV14 and TRBJ2-7; either TRBD1 or TRBD2 may fit D (5 bases each). Germline V gene lookup returns CDR1 SGHDN and CDR2 FVKESK. The CDR3 is 14 amino acids.

The chain combines TRBV5-1 with TRBJ2-7; 9 bases line up with TRBD1. This CDR3 spans 14 amino acids. From germline, CDR1 is SGHRS and CDR2 YFSETQ. The V gene end was trimmed by 4 bases and the J gene end by 5 bases; junction bases not matched to a gene: 7. CDR3 DNA: TGCGCCAGCAGCCGGACAGGGGCTGAGGACGAGCAGTACTTC. Translation gives CASSRTGAEDEQYF.

This clone was seen a handful of times. This chain joins TRBV10-3 and TRBJ2-7, with D tentatively TRBD1 (5 bases). Trimming stripped 2 bases from V and 2 bases from J, with 16 bases between. The germline V gene has CDR1 ENHRY and CDR2 SYGVKD. The CDR3 length is 16 residues. The CDR3 is CAISEGHFPKTYEQYF. Written as DNA, the CDR3 is TGTGCCATCAGTGAGGGACACTTTCCAAAAACCTACGAGCAGTACTTC.

The chain couples TRBV4-1 to TRBJ1-1; D is possibly TRBD1 (6 bases). Germline V gene lookup returns CDR1 MGHRA and CDR2 YSYEKL. The CDR3 sequence is 14 residues long. Deletions cut 1 base from V and 2 bases from J, with 8 bases between. For the CDR3, the DNA is TGCGCCAGCAGCCAAGCACAGGGTAACACTGAAGCTTTCTTT. Its translation is CASSQAQGNTEAFF.

CDR3 in amino acids: CATESTGGIGDTQYF. CDR3 nucleotides: TGTGCCACCGAGAGTACAGGGGGCATAGGAGATACGCAGTATTTT. V and J are TRBV10-3 and TRBJ2-3, with 9 bases aligning to TRBD1. This CDR3 comprises 15 residues. V shed 10 bases and J 5 bases; nucleotides not matched to a gene: 13. Germline values: CDR1 ENHRY, CDR2 SYGVKD.

This chain connects TRBV7-9 to TRBJ2-7, with 11 bases fitting TRBD2. V lost 2 bases, J lost 4 bases, and 4 bases stayed unmatched. The CDR3 runs to 15 residues. CDR1 is SEHNR and CDR2 is FQNEAQ in the germline V gene (reference sequence). CDR3 amino acids: CASSLLSGRGYEQYF. In nucleotides, the CDR3 is TGTGCCAGCAGCTTACTTAGCGGGAGGGGGTACGAGCAGTACTTC.

This chain links TRBV15 with TRBJ1-2; 8 bases match TRBD1. Germline CDR1 LNHNV, CDR2 YYDKDF (reference sequence). J lost 4 bases, V lost 3 bases, and 7 bases had no gene match. The CDR3 is 15 amino acids. The CDR3 DNA reads as TGTGCCACCAGCAGCAACAGGGGGATGATCTATGGCTACACCTTC. This encodes CATSSNRGMIYGYTF. The complete variable domain, with remaining parts taken from reference TRBV15 and TRBJ1-2, reads DAMVIQNPRYQVTQFGKPVTLSCSQTLNHNVMYWYQQKSSQAPKLLFHYYDKDFNNEADTPDNFQSRRPNTSFCFLDIRSPGLGDTAMYLCATSSNRGMIYGYTFGSGTRLTVV.

This chain joins TRBV5-1 and TRBJ1-2; 8 bases are shared with TRBD1. CDR1 and CDR2 (germline): SGHRS, YFSETQ. CDR3 length: 14 residues. The trim removed 4 bases at V and 3 bases at J, leaving 5 bases unmatched. The chain's CDR3 is CASSPDRVDYGYTF. The CDR3 DNA sequence: TGCGCCAGCAGCCCGGACAGGGTAGACTATGGCTACACCTTC.

The chain uses TRBV19 and TRBJ1-1; D perhaps matches TRBD1 (6 bases). The CDR3 length is 12 residues. CDR1 and CDR2 (germline): LNHDA, SQIVND (reference sequence). Trimming left V 6 bases short and J 3 bases short, with 8 bases between. The CDR3 loop reads CASRRGYTEAFF. The CDR3 DNA sequence: TGTGCCAGTAGAAGGGGGTACACTGAAGCTTTCTTT.

This clone was detected a few times. This chain uses TRBV7-6 with TRBJ2-7; D not resolved. V lost 0 bases to trimming and J lost 3 bases, with 12 bases between them. The length of the CDR3 is 15 residues. Germline CDR1 and CDR2: SGHVS and FNYEAQ. CDR3 region: CASSLATDENYEQYF. CDR3 nucleotide sequence: TGTGCCAGCAGCTTAGCCACGGACGAAAACTACGAGCAGTACTTC. Full variable domain (remainder filled in from reference TRBV7-6 and TRBJ2-7): GAGVSQSPRYKVTKRGQDVALRCDPISGHVSLYWYRQALGQGPEFLTYFNYEAQQDKSGLPNDRFSAERPEGSISTLTIQRTEQRDSAMYRCASSLATDENYEQYFGPGTRLTVT.

In this sample, this clone turned up once. The rearrangement uses TRBV5-5 and TRBJ2-7, with 9 positions matching TRBD2. Germline V lookup: CDR1 SGHKS, CDR2 YYEKEE (reference sequence). V lost 2 bases to trimming and J lost 0 bases; unmatched junction nucleotides: 6. This CDR3 is built from 16 residues. Written as DNA, the CDR3 is TGTGCCAGCAGCTTTGGCCCTAGCGGGATCTCCTACGAGCAGTACTTC. This codes for CASSFGPSGISYEQYF. The full variable domain, in which reference TRBV5-5 and TRBJ2-7 provide the parts outside the CDR3, is DAGVTQSPTHLIKTRGQQVTLRCSPISGHKSVSWYQQVLGQGPQFIFQYYEKEERGRGNFPDRFSARQFPNYSSELNVNALLLGDSALYLCASSFGPSGISYEQYFGPGTRLTVT.